This TCR beta chain is drawn from a study of control samples from healthy donors and cancer patients (dated by TCRdb to between 2020 and 2021). As to this clone: Its antigen target is currently unknown. Base qualities are not recorded, but no much larger clone differs from it by a single base.

Libraries were built with the immunoSEQ multiplex PCR assay. The table comes from immuneACCESS by way of TCRdb, which keeps in-frame sequences with V and J called. Part of the clones is missing from these tables; in studies checked, under half for an unresolved V gene and the rest for unknown reasons. Across this sample there are under 55,000 clones, with over 70% seen only once. Around a tenth of the sample is taken by the ten largest. The germline V gene specifies KGHSH as CDR1 and LQKENI as CDR2. Measured from the cysteine to the phenylalanine, the CDR3 is 16 residues long. CDR3 DNA is the only sequence kept; it has 48 bases, read in frame from the first base. V is pruned by 6 bases and J by 3 bases, leaving 14 bases of the junction without a gene match.

Sequenced input: blood. The TCR comes from an older man in good health. The chain uses TRBV18 and TRBJ2-7, with 7 bases aligning to TRBD1. The nucleotide sequence reads TGTGCCAGCTCCCACAACACCGGGACAGTTAACTACGAGCAGTACTTC. This sequence encodes CASSHNTGTVNYEQYF.